These T cell receptor beta chains were read from a single sample in a study of Tregs in tolerant kidney transplant recipients. TCRdb's table, derived via immunoSEQ multiplex PCR, lists solely in-frame clones and lacks some. The sample has fewer than 55,000 clones; approximately 89% are singletons. Specimen: CD8+ T cells from blood (PBMCs), collected 12 months after the transplant. The receptors originated from a human patient who received a combined kidney and bone marrow transplant. The graft donor may have given rise to some T cells. Both conserved end residues are part of each CDR3. A D gene is named only where the DNA matches it firmly. Size tells how often a clone was seen (once, few, many) or the class of an expanded clone, and some rows leave it out.

v_call: TRBV19; clone_size: .; j_call: TRBJ2-7; d_call: .; cdr3_nt: TGTGCCAGTAGTATAGTCCACGGCTCCTACGAGCAGTACTTC; cdr3_aa: CASSIVHGSYEQYF
v_call: TRBV2; clone_size: .; j_call: TRBJ1-1; d_call: .; cdr3_nt: TGTGCCAGCCGCACAGTCAACACTGAAGCTTTCTTT; cdr3_aa: CASRTVNTEAFF
v_call: TRBV19; clone_size: .; j_call: TRBJ2-1; d_call: TRBD2; cdr3_nt: TGTGCCAGTAGTATAGCCGGGAGGATCGAGGATGAGCAGTTCTTC; cdr3_aa: CASSIAGRIEDEQFF
v_call: TRBV28; clone_size: .; j_call: TRBJ1-3; d_call: TRBD1; cdr3_nt: TGTGCCAGCAGCCCGGTTTTCTACAGGGGATGGGGAAACACCATATATTTT; cdr3_aa: CASSPVFYRGWGNTIYF
v_call: TRBV9; clone_size: .; j_call: TRBJ2-1; d_call: TRBD1; cdr3_nt: TGTGCCAGCAGCCCCCAGCCCGGGACAGAAGAAAATGAGCAGTTCTTC; cdr3_aa: CASSPQPGTEENEQFF
v_call: TRBV5-6; clone_size: .; j_call: TRBJ2-1; d_call: .; cdr3_nt: TGTGCCAGCAGCTTGGCCTCCCACATCTCCTACAATGAGCAGTTCTTC; cdr3_aa: CASSLASHISYNEQFF
v_call: TRBV4-3; clone_size: once; j_call: TRBJ2-1; d_call: TRBD2; cdr3_nt: TGCGCCAGCAGCCGATCGACGGGAGGCTACAATGAGCAGTTCTTC; cdr3_aa: CASSRSTGGYNEQFF
v_call: TRBV10-3; clone_size: .; j_call: TRBJ2-5; d_call: TRBD2; cdr3_nt: TGTGCCATCAGCCACCCCGGGGAGGGCGGGGGGAGTGAGACCCAGTACTTC; cdr3_aa: CAISHPGEGGGSETQYF
v_call: TRBV9; clone_size: few; j_call: TRBJ2-2; d_call: .; cdr3_nt: TGTGCCAGCAGCCATAGTGGCACCGGGGAGCTGTTTTTT; cdr3_aa: CASSHSGTGELFF
v_call: TRBV19; clone_size: .; j_call: TRBJ1-5; d_call: TRBD1; cdr3_nt: TGTGCCAGTAGTATACAGGGGGCTCATAATCAGCCCCAGCATTTT; cdr3_aa: CASSIQGAHNQPQHF
v_call: TRBV28; clone_size: once; j_call: TRBJ2-7; d_call: .; cdr3_nt: TGTGCCAGCAGTTTAGTCCCTCCCAGCTACGAGCAGTACTTC; cdr3_aa: CASSLVPPSYEQYF
v_call: TRBV9; clone_size: few; j_call: TRBJ1-3; d_call: .; cdr3_nt: TGTGCCAGCAGCGTAGGGGAGGAAAACACCATATATTTT; cdr3_aa: CASSVGEENTIYF
v_call: TRBV19; clone_size: once; j_call: TRBJ2-7; d_call: TRBD1; cdr3_nt: TGTGCCAGTAGTCGAGGAACAGGGGCCTCCTACGAGCAGTACTTC; cdr3_aa: CASSRGTGASYEQYF
v_call: TRBV7-9; clone_size: .; j_call: TRBJ2-1; d_call: .; cdr3_nt: TGTGCCAGCAGCTTAGACCCCCACGGGGGCTCCTACAATGAGCAGTTCTTC; cdr3_aa: CASSLDPHGGSYNEQFF
v_call: TRBV9; clone_size: .; j_call: TRBJ2-1; d_call: TRBD1; cdr3_nt: TGTGCCAGCGGAGGAACCGGGACAGGCGCCTACAATGAGCAGTTCTTC; cdr3_aa: CASGGTGTGAYNEQFF
v_call: TRBV5-4; clone_size: .; j_call: TRBJ2-3; d_call: TRBD2; cdr3_nt: TGTGCCAGCAGCCTCGGACTAGCGGGGGGCCCCACAGATACGCAGTATTTT; cdr3_aa: CASSLGLAGGPTDTQYF
v_call: TRBV29-1; clone_size: few; j_call: TRBJ2-7; d_call: TRBD2; cdr3_nt: TGCAGCGCACGACTAGCGCAGCCCTACGAGCAGTACTTC; cdr3_aa: CSARLAQPYEQYF
v_call: TRBV27; clone_size: .; j_call: TRBJ2-7; d_call: .; cdr3_nt: TGTGCCAGCAGAGGAGTCTCCTACGAGCAGTACTTC; cdr3_aa: CASRGVSYEQYF
v_call: TRBV13; clone_size: .; j_call: TRBJ2-3; d_call: .; cdr3_nt: TGTGCCAGCAGCTCGGGACTCAGCACAGATACGCAGTATTTT; cdr3_aa: CASSSGLSTDTQYF
v_call: TRBV6-5; clone_size: once; j_call: TRBJ1-2; d_call: .; cdr3_nt: TGTGCCAGCAGTTACTCGAGGGGGTCCAAGGGTGGCTACACCTTC; cdr3_aa: CASSYSRGSKGGYTF
v_call: TRBV19; clone_size: .; j_call: TRBJ2-3; d_call: .; cdr3_nt: TGTGCCAGTAGTCTGACTTCCTCCATCACAGATACGCAGTATTTT; cdr3_aa: CASSLTSSITDTQYF
v_call: TRBV5-8; clone_size: .; j_call: TRBJ1-5; d_call: .; cdr3_nt: TGTGCCAGCAGCTTGATCGGTGGGCGAGCAGATCAGCCCCAGCATTTT; cdr3_aa: CASSLIGGRADQPQHF
v_call: TRBV19; clone_size: .; j_call: TRBJ2-7; d_call: .; cdr3_nt: TGTGCCAGTAGTATGGCGGGGAGGATTTACGAGCAGTACTTC; cdr3_aa: CASSMAGRIYEQYF
v_call: TRBV11-3; clone_size: .; j_call: TRBJ2-7; d_call: TRBD2; cdr3_nt: TGTGCCAGCAGCTTAACACGCGGGAGGTACGAGCAGTACTTC; cdr3_aa: CASSLTRGRYEQYF
v_call: TRBV10-3; clone_size: .; j_call: TRBJ2-1; d_call: TRBD1; cdr3_nt: TGTGCCATCAGTGAAAGGGACAGGGTGAATGAGCAGTTCTTC; cdr3_aa: CAISERDRVNEQFF
v_call: TRBV5-1; clone_size: once; j_call: TRBJ2-1; d_call: TRBD2; cdr3_nt: TGCGCCAGCAGCATCTCGACTAGCGGGAGAAGCGATGAGCAGTTCTTC; cdr3_aa: CASSISTSGRSDEQFF
v_call: TRBV5-1; clone_size: .; j_call: TRBJ2-3; d_call: TRBD2; cdr3_nt: TGCGCCAGCAGCTTTACTAGCGGGAGTGCGGGTTCCACAGATACGCAGTATTTT; cdr3_aa: CASSFTSGSAGSTDTQYF
v_call: TRBV6-6; clone_size: .; j_call: TRBJ2-5; d_call: .; cdr3_nt: TGTGCCAGCAGTTTGGGCAGCCAAGAGACCCAGTACTTC; cdr3_aa: CASSLGSQETQYF
v_call: TRBV28; clone_size: .; j_call: TRBJ1-5; d_call: .; cdr3_nt: TGTGCCAGCAGTTTGCGGGGAAGCAATCAGCCCCAGCATTTT; cdr3_aa: CASSLRGSNQPQHF
v_call: TRBV18; clone_size: .; j_call: TRBJ2-3; d_call: .; cdr3_nt: TGTGCCAGCTCCCCTCCAGATACGCAGTATTTT; cdr3_aa: CASSPPDTQYF
v_call: TRBV2; clone_size: .; j_call: TRBJ1-2; d_call: TRBD1; cdr3_nt: TGTGCCAGCAGTGAAGCGCTTGGGACAGGGCATGGCTACACCTTC; cdr3_aa: CASSEALGTGHGYTF
v_call: TRBV9; clone_size: .; j_call: TRBJ2-3; d_call: TRBD1; cdr3_nt: TGTGCCAGCAGCGTAGTGGTAGGGGGCAAGGATACGCAGTATTTT; cdr3_aa: CASSVVVGGKDTQYF
v_call: TRBV21-1; clone_size: .; j_call: TRBJ2-7; d_call: .; cdr3_nt: TGTGCCGGGACAGACTCCTACGAGCAGTACTTC; cdr3_aa: CAGTDSYEQYF
v_call: TRBV6-5; clone_size: few; j_call: TRBJ2-7; d_call: TRBD1; cdr3_nt: TGTGCCAGCAGTGAAGGGGACAGCTCCTACGAGCAGTACTTC; cdr3_aa: CASSEGDSSYEQYF
v_call: TRBV13; clone_size: .; j_call: TRBJ2-7; d_call: TRBD2; cdr3_nt: TGTGCCAGCAGCTTAGCCCCGCGCGCGGGGGGCCTTTATACCTACGAGCAGTACTTC; cdr3_aa: CASSLAPRAGGLYTYEQYF
v_call: TRBV7-2; clone_size: .; j_call: TRBJ2-1; d_call: .; cdr3_nt: TGTGCCAGCAGCCCGTCGAGGTCCTACAATGAGCAGTTCTTC; cdr3_aa: CASSPSRSYNEQFF
v_call: TRBV13; clone_size: .; j_call: TRBJ2-5; d_call: .; cdr3_nt: TGTGCCAGCAGCGCAGAACACAGGGAACTGTACTTC; cdr3_aa: CASSAEHRELYF
v_call: TRBV7-8; clone_size: .; j_call: TRBJ2-4; d_call: .; cdr3_nt: TGTGCCAGCAGCGAAGGGGGAGAAAACATTCAGTACTTC; cdr3_aa: CASSEGGENIQYF
v_call: TRBV5-1; clone_size: .; j_call: TRBJ2-1; d_call: .; cdr3_nt: TGCGCCAGCAGCGGCCGGGACAACAATGAGCAGTTCTTC; cdr3_aa: CASSGRDNNEQFF
v_call: TRBV6-7; clone_size: .; j_call: TRBJ2-7; d_call: TRBD2; cdr3_nt: TGTGCCAGCAGTTGGACTAGCGGCCACGAGCAGTACTTC; cdr3_aa: CASSWTSGHEQYF
v_call: TRBV28; clone_size: .; j_call: TRBJ2-5; d_call: TRBD1; cdr3_nt: TGTGCCAGCAGTTTGGCCAGGGGGCGCGGTGAAGAGACCCAGTACTTC; cdr3_aa: CASSLARGRGEETQYF
v_call: TRBV7-9; clone_size: .; j_call: TRBJ2-5; d_call: .; cdr3_nt: TGTGCCAGCAGCTTGGGCGATGGTGAGACCCAGTACTTC; cdr3_aa: CASSLGDGETQYF
v_call: TRBV11-1; clone_size: .; j_call: TRBJ2-7; d_call: TRBD2; cdr3_nt: TGTGCCAGCAGCTTGACTAGCGGGGGATACGAGCAGTACTTC; cdr3_aa: CASSLTSGGYEQYF
v_call: TRBV7-8; clone_size: .; j_call: TRBJ2-7; d_call: TRBD2; cdr3_nt: TGTGCCAGCAGCTGGCGGGGGAGTTTCTACGAGCAGTACTTC; cdr3_aa: CASSWRGSFYEQYF
v_call: TRBV7-6; clone_size: .; j_call: TRBJ2-7; d_call: TRBD2; cdr3_nt: TGTGCCAGCAGCTTAGGGGGAGGGACTTTCGGGGAGCAGTACTTC; cdr3_aa: CASSLGGGTFGEQYF
v_call: TRBV27; clone_size: once; j_call: TRBJ2-2; d_call: .; cdr3_nt: TGTGCCAGCAGTTTAGGGGCAGGGGTTTGGAGCGGGGAGCTGTTTTTT; cdr3_aa: CASSLGAGVWSGELFF
v_call: TRBV15; clone_size: once; j_call: TRBJ2-5; d_call: .; cdr3_nt: TGTGCCATCCGACAGGTAGACAAAGAGACCCAGTACTTC; cdr3_aa: CAIRQVDKETQYF
v_call: TRBV13; clone_size: .; j_call: TRBJ1-1; d_call: .; cdr3_nt: TGTGCCAGCAGCCCAGACTTATTAGAAGCTTTCTTT; cdr3_aa: CASSPDLLEAFF
v_call: TRBV5-1; clone_size: .; j_call: TRBJ1-2; d_call: TRBD1; cdr3_nt: TGCGCCAGCAGCATTGGACAGGGCACGGACTATGGCTACACCTTC; cdr3_aa: CASSIGQGTDYGYTF
v_call: TRBV7-9; clone_size: .; j_call: TRBJ2-2; d_call: TRBD1; cdr3_nt: TGTGCCAGCAGCTCAAACCGGGACAGGGGGCTGTACACCGGGGAGCTGTTTTTT; cdr3_aa: CASSSNRDRGLYTGELFF
v_call: TRBV2; clone_size: .; j_call: TRBJ1-4; d_call: .; cdr3_nt: TGTGCCAGCAGTCCCCGGCAGGGAGGCCGGCGGGAAAAACTGTTTTTT; cdr3_aa: CASSPRQGGRREKLFF
v_call: TRBV7-6; clone_size: .; j_call: TRBJ2-1; d_call: TRBD2; cdr3_nt: TGTGCCAGCAGCTTAGGCGGGGGGGTGTACAATGAGCAGTTCTTC; cdr3_aa: CASSLGGGVYNEQFF
v_call: TRBV5-8; clone_size: .; j_call: TRBJ2-1; d_call: TRBD2; cdr3_nt: TGTGCCAGCAGCTTGGCGGGACTAGTTTACAATGAGCAGTTCTTC; cdr3_aa: CASSLAGLVYNEQFF
v_call: TRBV15; clone_size: once; j_call: TRBJ2-3; d_call: .; cdr3_nt: TGTACCACCAGCAGAGATCGAGGGACTGGAAATACGCAGTATTTT; cdr3_aa: CTTSRDRGTGNTQYF
v_call: TRBV2; clone_size: .; j_call: TRBJ1-2; d_call: TRBD1; cdr3_nt: TGTGCCAGCTGCCCGGACAGGACGACAGCTAACTATGGCTACACCTTC; cdr3_aa: CASCPDRTTANYGYTF
v_call: TRBV19; clone_size: .; j_call: TRBJ2-1; d_call: .; cdr3_nt: TGTGCCAGTAGTTATAACAATGAGCAGTTCTTC; cdr3_aa: CASSYNNEQFF
v_call: TRBV7-2; clone_size: .; j_call: TRBJ2-3; d_call: TRBD1; cdr3_nt: TGTGCCAGCAGCTCCCCGACAGGGGGTTTACGGGATACGCAGTATTTT; cdr3_aa: CASSSPTGGLRDTQYF
v_call: TRBV4-3; clone_size: .; j_call: TRBJ1-5; d_call: .; cdr3_nt: TGCGCCAGCAGCCCTGGGACGACCTCGGGGGGTTTTCAGCCCCAGCATTTT; cdr3_aa: CASSPGTTSGGFQPQHF
v_call: TRBV6-1; clone_size: .; j_call: TRBJ2-7; d_call: TRBD1; cdr3_nt: TGTGCCAGCAGTGAACCCCTGGACAGGTCCTACGAGCAGTACTTC; cdr3_aa: CASSEPLDRSYEQYF
v_call: TRBV19; clone_size: .; j_call: TRBJ1-2; d_call: TRBD1; cdr3_nt: TGTGCCAGTAGTCCGACGACAGGGGCATTATATGGCTACACCTTC; cdr3_aa: CASSPTTGALYGYTF